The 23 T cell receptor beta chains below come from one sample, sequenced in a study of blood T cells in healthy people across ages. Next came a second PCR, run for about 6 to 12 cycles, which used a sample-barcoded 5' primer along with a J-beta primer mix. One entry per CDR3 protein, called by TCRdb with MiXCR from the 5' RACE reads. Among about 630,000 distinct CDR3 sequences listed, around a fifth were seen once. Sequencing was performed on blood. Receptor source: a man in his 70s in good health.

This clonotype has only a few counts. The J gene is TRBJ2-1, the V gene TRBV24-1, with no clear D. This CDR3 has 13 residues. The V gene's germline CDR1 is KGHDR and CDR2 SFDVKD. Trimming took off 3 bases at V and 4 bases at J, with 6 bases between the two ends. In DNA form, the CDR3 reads TGTGCCACCAGTGATGGCAGATACAATGAGCAGTTCTTC. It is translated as CATSDGRYNEQFF.

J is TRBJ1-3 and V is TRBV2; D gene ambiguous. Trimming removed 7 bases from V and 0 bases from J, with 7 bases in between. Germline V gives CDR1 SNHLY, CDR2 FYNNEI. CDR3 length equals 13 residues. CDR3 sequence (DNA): TGTGCCAGCAATCCGATCTCTGGAAACACCATATATTTT. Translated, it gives CASNPISGNTIYF. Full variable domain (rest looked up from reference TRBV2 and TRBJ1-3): EPEVTQTPSHQVTQMGQEVILRCVPISNHLYFYWYRQILGQKVEFLVSFYNNEISEKSEIFDDQFSVERPDGSNFTLKIRSTKLEDSAMYFCASNPISGNTIYFGEGSWLTVV.

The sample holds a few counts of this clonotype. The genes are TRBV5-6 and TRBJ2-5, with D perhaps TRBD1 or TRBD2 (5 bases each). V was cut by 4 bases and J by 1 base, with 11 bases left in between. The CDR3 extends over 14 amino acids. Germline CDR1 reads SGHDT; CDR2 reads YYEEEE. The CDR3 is CASSRGVSQETQYF. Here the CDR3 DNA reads TGTGCCAGCAGCCGAGGGGTTTCCCAAGAGACCCAGTACTTC.

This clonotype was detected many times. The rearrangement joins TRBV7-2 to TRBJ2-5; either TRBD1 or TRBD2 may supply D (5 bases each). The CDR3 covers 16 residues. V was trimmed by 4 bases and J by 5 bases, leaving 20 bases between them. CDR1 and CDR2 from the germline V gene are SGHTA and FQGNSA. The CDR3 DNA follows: TGTGCCAGCAGCTCATTAGGTGGGGGAGTCGGGGAGACCCAGTACTTC. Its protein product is CASSSLGGGVGETQYF.

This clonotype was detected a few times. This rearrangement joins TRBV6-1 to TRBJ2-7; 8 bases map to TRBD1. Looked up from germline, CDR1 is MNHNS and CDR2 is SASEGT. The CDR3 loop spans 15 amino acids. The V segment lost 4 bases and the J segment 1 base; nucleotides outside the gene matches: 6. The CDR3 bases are TGTGCCAGCAGTGTAACAGGGGGTGATTCCTACGAGCAGTACTTC. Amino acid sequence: CASSVTGGDSYEQYF.

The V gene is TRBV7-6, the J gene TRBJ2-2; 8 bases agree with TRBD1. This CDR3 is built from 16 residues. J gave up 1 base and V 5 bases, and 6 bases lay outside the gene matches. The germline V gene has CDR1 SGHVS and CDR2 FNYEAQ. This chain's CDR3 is CASSRRGTGNTGELFF. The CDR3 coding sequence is TGTGCCAGCAGCCGTAGGGGGACAGGGAACACCGGGGAGCTGTTTTTT.

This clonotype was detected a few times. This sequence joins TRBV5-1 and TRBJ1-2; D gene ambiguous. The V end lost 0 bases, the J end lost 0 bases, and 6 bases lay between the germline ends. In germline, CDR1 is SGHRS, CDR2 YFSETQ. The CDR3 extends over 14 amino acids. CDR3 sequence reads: CASSLGTSNYGYTF. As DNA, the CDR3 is TGCGCCAGCAGCTTGGGGACTTCTAACTATGGCTACACCTTC.

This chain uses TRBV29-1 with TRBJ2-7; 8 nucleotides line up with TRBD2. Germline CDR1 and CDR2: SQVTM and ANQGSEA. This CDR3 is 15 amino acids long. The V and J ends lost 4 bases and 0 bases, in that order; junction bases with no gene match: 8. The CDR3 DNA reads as TGCAGCGTTGTTAGCGGGATGCTAAACTCCTACGAGCAGTACTTC. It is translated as CSVVSGMLNSYEQYF.

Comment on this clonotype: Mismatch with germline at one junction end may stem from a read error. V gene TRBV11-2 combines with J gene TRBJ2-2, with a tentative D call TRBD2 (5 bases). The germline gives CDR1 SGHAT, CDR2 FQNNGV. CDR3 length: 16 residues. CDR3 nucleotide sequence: TGTGCCAGCAGCTTAGCCGGCGGAAAGAACACCGGGGAGCTGGTTTTT. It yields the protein CASSLAGGKNTGELVF.

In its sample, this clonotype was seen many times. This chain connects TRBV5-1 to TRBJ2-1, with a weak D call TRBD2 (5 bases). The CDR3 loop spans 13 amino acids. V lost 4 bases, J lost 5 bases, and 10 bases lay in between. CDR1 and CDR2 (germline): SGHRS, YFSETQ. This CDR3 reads CASSTGNNNEQFF. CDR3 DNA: TGCGCCAGCAGCACCGGGAACAACAATGAGCAGTTCTTC.

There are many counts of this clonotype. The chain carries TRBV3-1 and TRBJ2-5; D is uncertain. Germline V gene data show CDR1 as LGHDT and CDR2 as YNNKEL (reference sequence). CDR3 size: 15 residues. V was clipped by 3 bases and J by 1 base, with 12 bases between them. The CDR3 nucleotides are TGTGCCAGCAGCCACTTTGTAGGGCGCCAAGAGACCCAGTACTTC. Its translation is CASSHFVGRQETQYF.

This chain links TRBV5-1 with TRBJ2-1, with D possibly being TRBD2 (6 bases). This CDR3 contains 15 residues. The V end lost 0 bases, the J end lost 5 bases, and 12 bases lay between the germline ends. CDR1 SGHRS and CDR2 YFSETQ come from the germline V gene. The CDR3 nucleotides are TGCGCCAGCAGCTTGGTAGCGGAGGGGCACAATGAGCAGTTCTTC. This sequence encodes CASSLVAEGHNEQFF.

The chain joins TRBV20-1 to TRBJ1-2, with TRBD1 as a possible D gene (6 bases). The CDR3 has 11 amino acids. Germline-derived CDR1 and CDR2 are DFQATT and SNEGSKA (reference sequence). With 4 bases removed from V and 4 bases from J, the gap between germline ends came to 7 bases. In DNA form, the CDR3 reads TGCAGTGCTACGGACAGCTATGGCTACACCTTC. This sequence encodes CSATDSYGYTF.

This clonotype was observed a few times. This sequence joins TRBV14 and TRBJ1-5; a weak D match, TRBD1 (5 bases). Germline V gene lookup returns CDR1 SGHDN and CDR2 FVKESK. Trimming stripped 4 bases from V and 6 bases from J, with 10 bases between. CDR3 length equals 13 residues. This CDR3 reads CASSPGGVQPQHF. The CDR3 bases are TGTGCCAGCAGCCCCGGGGGGGTTCAGCCCCAGCATTTT.

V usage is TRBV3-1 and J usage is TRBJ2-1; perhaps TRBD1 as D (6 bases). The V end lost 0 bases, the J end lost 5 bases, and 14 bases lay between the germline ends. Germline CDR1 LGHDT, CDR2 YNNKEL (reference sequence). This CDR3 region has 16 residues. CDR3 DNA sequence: TGTGCCAGCAGCCAAGACAGGGGCCCGGGGAACAATGAGCAGTTCTTC. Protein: CASSQDRGPGNNEQFF.

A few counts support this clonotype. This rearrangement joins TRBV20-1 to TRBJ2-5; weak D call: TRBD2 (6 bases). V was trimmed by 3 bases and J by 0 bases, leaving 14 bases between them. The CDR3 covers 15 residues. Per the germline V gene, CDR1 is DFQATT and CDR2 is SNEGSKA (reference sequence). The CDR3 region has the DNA TGCAGTGCTAGGGATAGCGGTTCGTACCAAGAGACCCAGTACTTC. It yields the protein CSARDSGSYQETQYF.

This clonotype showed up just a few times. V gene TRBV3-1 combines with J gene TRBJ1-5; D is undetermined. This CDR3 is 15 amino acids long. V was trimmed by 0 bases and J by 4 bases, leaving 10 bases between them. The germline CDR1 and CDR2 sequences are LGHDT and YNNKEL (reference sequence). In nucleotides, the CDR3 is TGTGCCAGCAGCCAAGAGTCGACGGAAAATCAGCCCCAGCATTTT. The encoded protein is CASSQESTENQPQHF.

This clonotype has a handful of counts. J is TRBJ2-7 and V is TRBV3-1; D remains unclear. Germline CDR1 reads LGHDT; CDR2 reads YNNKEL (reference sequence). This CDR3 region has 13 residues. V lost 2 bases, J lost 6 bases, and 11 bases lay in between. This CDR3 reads CASSQHRLSEQYF. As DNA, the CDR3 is TGTGCCAGCAGCCAACACCGCCTTAGCGAGCAGTACTTC.

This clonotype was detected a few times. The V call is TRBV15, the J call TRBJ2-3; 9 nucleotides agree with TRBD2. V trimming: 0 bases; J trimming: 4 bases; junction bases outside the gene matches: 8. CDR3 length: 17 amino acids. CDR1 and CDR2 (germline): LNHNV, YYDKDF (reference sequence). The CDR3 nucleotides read TGTGCCACCAGCAGAGATATGACTAGCGGAGGGGCAGATACGCAGTATTTT. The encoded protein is CATSRDMTSGGADTQYF.

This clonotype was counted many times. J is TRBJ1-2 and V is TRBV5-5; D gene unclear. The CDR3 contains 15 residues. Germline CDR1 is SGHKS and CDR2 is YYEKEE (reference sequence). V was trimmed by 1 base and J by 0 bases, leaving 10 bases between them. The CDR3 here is CASSLTSDTNYGYTF. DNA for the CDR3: TGTGCCAGCAGCTTGACTTCCGATACTAACTATGGCTACACCTTC.

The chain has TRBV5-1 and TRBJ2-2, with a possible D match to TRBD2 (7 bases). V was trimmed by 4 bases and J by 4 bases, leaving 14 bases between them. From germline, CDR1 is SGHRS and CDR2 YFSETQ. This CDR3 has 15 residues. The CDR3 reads CASSTQGGSTGELFF. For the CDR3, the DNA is TGCGCCAGCAGCACACAGGGAGGGAGCACCGGGGAGCTGTTTTTT.

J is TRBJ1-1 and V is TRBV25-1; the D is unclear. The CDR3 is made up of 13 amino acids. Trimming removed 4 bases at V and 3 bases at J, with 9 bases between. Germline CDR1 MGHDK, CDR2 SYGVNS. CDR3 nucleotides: TGTGCCAGCAGTGGGGAGCTCGACACTGAAGCTTTCTTT. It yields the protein CASSGELDTEAFF.

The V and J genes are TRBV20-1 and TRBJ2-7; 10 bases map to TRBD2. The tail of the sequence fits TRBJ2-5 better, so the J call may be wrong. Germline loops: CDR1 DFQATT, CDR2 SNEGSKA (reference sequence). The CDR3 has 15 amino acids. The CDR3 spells CSASPGTSAEETQYF. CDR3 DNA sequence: TGCAGTGCTAGCCCCGGGACTAGCGCCGAAGAGACCCAGTACTTC.